This section outlines one T cell receptor beta chain sequence together with its context. Measured with immunoSEQ multiplex PCR; TCRdb has only the in-frame clones, and not every one. Among roughly 150,000 clones listed, 70% to 90% were seen once. The data derive from a study of control samples from healthy donors and cancer patients. The CDR3 contains 14 residues. Germline V gene sequence: CDR1 MDHEN, CDR2 SYDVKM. V was pared by 7 bases and J by 0 bases, with 10 bases between. The source material was blood. The V gene is TRBV28, the J gene TRBJ1-3; no firm D call. This sequence originates from a man younger than 30 in good health. Written as DNA, the CDR3 is TGTGCCAGCAAGGGCAGCCTCTCTGGAAACACCATATATTTT. This sequence encodes CASKGSLSGNTIYF.